The clone carrying this T cell receptor beta chain came up a few times. The antigen remains undetermined. MiXCR was run by TCRdb on the 5' RACE reads, yielding one entry per CDR3 protein. The sample lists 110,000 or so distinct CDR3 sequences, 20% to 25% seen once, with around 41% in the top ten. This sample was included in a study of T-cell memory formation after mild COVID-19. Study-level findings and limits: The pre-infection memory compartment contained some responding clones, suggesting cross-reactive memory joined.

The CDR3 is made up of 16 amino acids. Germline lookup yields CDR1 SGDLS and CDR2 YYNGEE. The ends lost 2 bases at V and 5 bases at J; junction bases unmatched: 6. The chain combines TRBV9 with TRBJ1-6; 8 bases agree with TRBD1. What was sequenced was PBMCs or a T cell subset sorted from them (not recorded which). The origin of this receptor is a young man who had mild COVID-19 (a few samples of this study predate the infection). Cell type and time point are not known. CDR3 loop: CASSVPGTGDNSPLHF. CDR3 DNA sequence: TGTGCCAGCAGCGTCCCCGGGACAGGAGATAATTCACCCCTCCACTTT.